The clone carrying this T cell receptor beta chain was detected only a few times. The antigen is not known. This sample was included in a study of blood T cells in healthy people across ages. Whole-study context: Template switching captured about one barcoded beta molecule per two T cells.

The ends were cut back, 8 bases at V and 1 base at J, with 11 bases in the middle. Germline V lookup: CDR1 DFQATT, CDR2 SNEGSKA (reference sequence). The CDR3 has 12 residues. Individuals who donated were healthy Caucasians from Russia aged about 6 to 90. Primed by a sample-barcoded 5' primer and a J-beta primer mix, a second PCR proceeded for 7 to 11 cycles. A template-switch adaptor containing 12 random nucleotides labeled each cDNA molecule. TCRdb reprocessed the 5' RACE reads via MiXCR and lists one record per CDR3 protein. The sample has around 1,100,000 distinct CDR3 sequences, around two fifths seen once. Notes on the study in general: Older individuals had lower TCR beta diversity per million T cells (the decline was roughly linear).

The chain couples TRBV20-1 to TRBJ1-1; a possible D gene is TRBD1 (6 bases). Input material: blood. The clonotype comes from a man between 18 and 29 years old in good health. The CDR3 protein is CSIGQPNTEAFF. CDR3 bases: TGCAGTATCGGACAGCCGAACACTGAAGCTTTCTTT.